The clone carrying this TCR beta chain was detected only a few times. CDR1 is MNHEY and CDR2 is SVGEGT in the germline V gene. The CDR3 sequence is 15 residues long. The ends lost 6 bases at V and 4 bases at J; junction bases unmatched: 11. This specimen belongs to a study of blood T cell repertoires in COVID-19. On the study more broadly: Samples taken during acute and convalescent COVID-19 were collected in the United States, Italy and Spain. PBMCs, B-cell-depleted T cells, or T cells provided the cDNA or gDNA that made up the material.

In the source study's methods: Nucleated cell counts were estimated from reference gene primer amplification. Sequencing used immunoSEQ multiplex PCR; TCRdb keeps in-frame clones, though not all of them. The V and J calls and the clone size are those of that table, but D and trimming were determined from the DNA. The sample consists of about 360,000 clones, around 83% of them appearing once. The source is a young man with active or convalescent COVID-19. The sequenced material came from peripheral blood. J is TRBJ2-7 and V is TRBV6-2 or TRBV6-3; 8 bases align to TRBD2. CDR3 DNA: TGTGCCAGCAGACCTGGACTAGCCGGGACATACGAGCAGTACTTC. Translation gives CASRPGLAGTYEQYF.